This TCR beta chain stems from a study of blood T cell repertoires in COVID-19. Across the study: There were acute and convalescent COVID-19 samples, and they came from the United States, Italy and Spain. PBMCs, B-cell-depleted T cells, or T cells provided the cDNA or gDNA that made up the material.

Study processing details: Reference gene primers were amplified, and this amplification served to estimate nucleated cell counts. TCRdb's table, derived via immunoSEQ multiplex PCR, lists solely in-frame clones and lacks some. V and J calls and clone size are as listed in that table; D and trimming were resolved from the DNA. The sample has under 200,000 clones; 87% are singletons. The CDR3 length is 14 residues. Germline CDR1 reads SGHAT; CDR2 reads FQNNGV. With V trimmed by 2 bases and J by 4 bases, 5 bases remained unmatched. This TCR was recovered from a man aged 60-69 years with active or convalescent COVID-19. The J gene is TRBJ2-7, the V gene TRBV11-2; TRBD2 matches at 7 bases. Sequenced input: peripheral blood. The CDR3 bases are TGTGCCAGCAGCTTACCAGCGGGGAGGTACGAGCAGTACTTC. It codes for CASSLPAGRYEQYF.